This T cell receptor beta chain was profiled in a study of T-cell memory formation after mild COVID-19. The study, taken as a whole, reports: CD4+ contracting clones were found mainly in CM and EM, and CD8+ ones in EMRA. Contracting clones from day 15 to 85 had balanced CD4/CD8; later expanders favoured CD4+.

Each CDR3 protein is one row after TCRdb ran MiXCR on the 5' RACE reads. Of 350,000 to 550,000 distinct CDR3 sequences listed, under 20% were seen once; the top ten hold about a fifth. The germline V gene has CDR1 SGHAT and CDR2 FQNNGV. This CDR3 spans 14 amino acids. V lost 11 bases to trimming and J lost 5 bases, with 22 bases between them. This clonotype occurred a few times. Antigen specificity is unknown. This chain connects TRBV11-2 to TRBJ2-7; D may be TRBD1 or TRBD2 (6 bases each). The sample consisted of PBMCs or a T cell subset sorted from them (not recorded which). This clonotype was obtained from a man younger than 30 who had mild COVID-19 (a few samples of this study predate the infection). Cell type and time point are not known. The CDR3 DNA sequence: TGTGCCTGCGCGGGGTATACAGGGACGGACGAGCAGTACGTC. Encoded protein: CACAGYTGTDEQYV.